A single sample is the source of the 21 T cell receptor beta chains below, sequenced in a study of PD-1 blockade in classical Hodgkin lymphoma. The time point was: newly diagnosed, previously untreated cHL patient sample. Clones were read by immunoSEQ multiplex PCR, and TCRdb kept only the in-frame ones, dropping some. The data show tens of thousands of clones, with 85% to 95% seen just once and approximately 2.5% held by the top ten. The sample taken for sequencing was peripheral blood mononuclear cells (PBMCs). The receptors shown here come from a human donor with classical Hodgkin lymphoma.

The chain combines TRBV2 with TRBJ2-7; D call uncertain. Trimming took 7 bases from V and 1 from J, leaving 20 bases between them. This CDR3 is 16 amino acids long. Germline V lookup: CDR1 SNHLY, CDR2 FYNNEI. CDR3 in DNA: TGTGCCAGCATTCCGTCTGGGGATGAATTGTCCTACGAGCAGTACTTC. This sequence encodes CASIPSGDELSYEQYF.

V usage is TRBV6-5 and J usage is TRBJ1-1, with D hard to call. The V end lost 6 bases, the J end lost 5 bases, and 16 bases lay between the germline ends. Germline V gives CDR1 MNHEY, CDR2 SVGAGI. There are 14 residues in the CDR3. CDR3 bases: TGTGCCAGCAGGACGACGGCGGCGGGAACTGAAGCTTTCTTT. Translation gives CASRTTAAGTEAFF.

This chain joins TRBV6-1 and TRBJ1-4; D is uncertain. This CDR3 is built from 13 residues. The germline V gene encodes CDR1 MNHNS and CDR2 SASEGT. V was shortened by 2 bases and J by 7 bases, with 8 bases between the two germline ends. The CDR3 DNA reads as TGTGCCAGCAGTGAAAATAACCGTGAAAAACTGTTTTTT. Translated: CASSENNREKLFF.

This clone occurred a few times. This rearrangement joins TRBV19 to TRBJ2-7, with a possible D match to TRBD1 (5 bases). This CDR3 spans 15 amino acids. V lost 4 bases and J lost 6, with 19 bases in between. Germline V gene data show CDR1 as LNHDA and CDR2 as SQIVND (reference sequence). The CDR3 bases are TGTGCCAGTAGTAAGGGAAGGGGCTCAAGTGGCGAGCAGTACTTC. Translation: CASSKGRGSSGEQYF.

V is TRBV2 and J is TRBJ2-2, with D uncertain. This CDR3 contains 12 residues. CDR1 SNHLY and CDR2 FYNNEI come from the germline V gene. Trimming pared 5 bases from V and 5 bases from J, leaving 6 bases between. The CDR3 sequence: CASSLGTGELFF. Written as DNA, the CDR3 is TGTGCCAGCAGTCTGGGAACCGGGGAGCTGTTTTTT.

The gene calls are TRBV19 and TRBJ2-4; D is possibly TRBD2 (5 bases). This CDR3 has 15 amino acids. Per the germline V gene, CDR1 is LNHDA and CDR2 is SQIVND (reference sequence). Trimming left V 5 bases short and J 9 bases short, with 20 bases between. In DNA form, the CDR3 reads TGTGCCAGTAGTTCTTGGGCCTCCCCTGGGAGCATTCAGTACTTC. Translation gives CASSSWASPGSIQYF.

The chain employs TRBV6-6 and TRBJ1-2; TRBD1 matches at 8 bases. In germline, CDR1 is MNHNY, CDR2 SVGAGI (reference sequence). The CDR3 contains 14 residues. Unmatched junction bases numbered 4, after V lost 4 bases and J lost 3 bases. CDR3 sequence reads: CASSWDRWDYGYTF. In DNA form, the CDR3 reads TGTGCCAGCAGTTGGGACAGGTGGGACTATGGCTACACCTTC.

The chain joins TRBV19 to TRBJ2-1; possibly TRBD1 for D (6 bases). Trimming pared 5 bases from V and 7 bases from J, leaving 18 bases between. Germline V gives CDR1 LNHDA, CDR2 SQIVND (reference sequence). The CDR3 is 15 residues long. The CDR3 reads CASSPGWGHTNEQFF. Written as DNA, the CDR3 is TGTGCCAGTAGTCCAGGATGGGGACACACGAATGAGCAGTTCTTC.

This chain links TRBV19 with TRBJ2-2; 7 bases agree with TRBD1. The CDR3 totals 15 residues. Germline V CDR1 and CDR2: LNHDA, SQIVND (reference sequence). J was trimmed by 5 bases and V by 4 bases; bases with no gene match: 7. The CDR3 reads CASSTGARGTGELFF. The CDR3 nucleotides read TGTGCCAGTAGTACCGGGGCCAGGGGGACCGGGGAGCTGTTTTTT. Drawing the rest from reference TRBV19 and TRBJ2-2, the complete variable domain is DGGITQSPKYLFRKEGQNVTLSCEQNLNHDAMYWYRQDPGQGLRLIYYSQIVNDFQKGDIAEGYSVSREKKESFPLTVTSAQKNPTAFYLCASSTGARGTGELFFGEGSRLTVL.

The chain combines TRBV28 with TRBJ1-1; the D gene is possibly TRBD1 (6 bases). Germline V gene sequence: CDR1 MDHEN, CDR2 SYDVKM. The CDR3 has 14 residues. Trimming took off 7 bases at V and 0 bases at J, with 12 bases between the two ends. In DNA, the CDR3 is TGTGCCAGCACTTGGGGGGCAGTGAACACTGAAGCTTTCTTT. It specifies CASTWGAVNTEAFF.

The chain employs TRBV9 and TRBJ2-7; TRBD2 matches 11 bases. The germline V gene has CDR1 SGDLS and CDR2 YYNGEE. V shed 1 base, J shed 5 bases, and the junction held 8 bases outside the gene matches. The CDR3 loop spans 16 amino acids. DNA for the CDR3: TGTGCCAGCAGCGTATCGGGCCTAGCGGGGGGCAACGAGCAGTACTTC. It encodes CASSVSGLAGGNEQYF.

V usage is TRBV7-2 and J usage is TRBJ2-7; 12 nucleotides line up with TRBD1. The CDR3 spans 16 residues. CDR1 is SGHTA and CDR2 is FQGNSA in the germline V gene. The V and J ends lost 1 base and 6 bases, in that order; junction bases with no gene match: 7. The CDR3 DNA is TGTGCCAGCAGCTTAGGAGTCCGGGACAGGGGGCCCGAGCAGTACTTC. This sequence encodes CASSLGVRDRGPEQYF.

The V gene is TRBV2, the J gene TRBJ2-3, with TRBD2 matching over 9 bases. The germline CDR1 and CDR2 sequences are SNHLY and FYNNEI. The CDR3 sequence is 15 residues long. The trim removed 5 bases at V and 1 base at J, leaving 4 bases unmatched. CDR3 sequence: CASSRRTSGTDTQYF. CDR3 in DNA: TGTGCCAGCAGTCGCCGGACTAGCGGCACAGATACGCAGTATTTT.

The chain links TRBV11-2 to TRBJ2-1, with 8 positions matching TRBD2. Unmatched junction bases numbered 10, after V lost 5 bases and J lost 10 bases. Germline-derived CDR1 and CDR2 are SGHAT and FQNNGV. The CDR3 is made up of 14 amino acids. CDR3 loop: CASSRVAGPEEQFF. DNA for the CDR3: TGTGCCAGCAGCCGGGTAGCGGGGCCGGAAGAGCAGTTCTTC.

The chain joins TRBV7-2 to TRBJ2-7; D is undetermined. Between the trimmed V and J ends, which lost 1 base and 2 bases, there was a span of 9 bases. The length of the CDR3 is 14 residues. The V gene's germline CDR1 is SGHTA and CDR2 FQGNSA. This CDR3 reads CASSLVFIPYEQYF. Here the CDR3 DNA reads TGTGCCAGCAGCTTAGTTTTCATCCCCTACGAGCAGTACTTC.

The V call is TRBV19, the J call TRBJ1-2; 7 bases align to TRBD1. The CDR3 is 14 amino acids. Germline V lookup: CDR1 LNHDA, CDR2 SQIVND (reference sequence). Trimming removed 6 bases from V and 4 bases from J; junction bases left unmatched: 8. Written as DNA, the CDR3 is TGTGCCAGTAGAGCAACAGGGGAGGGCTATGGCTACACCTTC. Protein sequence: CASRATGEGYGYTF. Using reference TRBV19 and TRBJ1-2 for the parts outside the CDR3, the full variable domain is DGGITQSPKYLFRKEGQNVTLSCEQNLNHDAMYWYRQDPGQGLRLIYYSQIVNDFQKGDIAEGYSVSREKKESFPLTVTSAQKNPTAFYLCASRATGEGYGYTFGSGTRLTVV.

CDR3 DNA sequence: TGTGCCAGCAGCTTCCGAAGATCCACAGATACGCAGTATTTT. This translates into CASSFRRSTDTQYF. V gene TRBV27 combines with J gene TRBJ2-3; no clear D. CDR1 and CDR2 (germline): MNHEY, SMNVEV (reference sequence). The CDR3 is made up of 14 amino acids. V lost 6 bases and J 2 bases, leaving 12 bases between the germline ends.

The gene calls are TRBV27 and TRBJ2-3, with 10 bases matching TRBD1. The ends lost 4 bases at V and 8 bases at J; junction bases unmatched: 9. Germline assignment: CDR1 MNHEY and CDR2 SMNVEV (reference sequence). This CDR3 region has 15 residues. The CDR3 coding sequence is TGTGCCAGCAGTTCCGACAGGGGGCTCCTGTCTACGCAGTATTTT. This codes for CASSSDRGLLSTQYF.

The J gene is TRBJ1-1, the V gene TRBV2; D not resolved. In germline, CDR1 is SNHLY, CDR2 FYNNEI. The CDR3 covers 12 residues. V was shortened by 1 base and J by 10 bases, with 10 bases between the two germline ends. CDR3 bases: TGTGCCAGCAGTGAAGAGAGGTATGGAGCTTTCTTT. It translates to CASSEERYGAFF.

The CDR3 nucleotides are TGTGCCAGCAGCGTAGAGGAGGTGGTGAGCACAGATACGCAGTATTTT. This codes for CASSVEEVVSTDTQYF. V and J are TRBV9 and TRBJ2-3; TRBD2 might be the D (5 bases). The CDR3 covers 16 residues. Germline loops: CDR1 SGDLS, CDR2 YYNGEE. V was clipped by 0 bases and J by 0 bases, with 11 bases between them.

The V gene is TRBV5-1, the J gene TRBJ1-1; D is unresolved. The CDR3 runs 13 residues. The ends were cut back, 0 bases at V and 5 bases at J, with 8 bases in the middle. Germline V lookup: CDR1 SGHRS, CDR2 YFSETQ. As DNA, the CDR3 is TGCGCCAGCAGCTTGGCCCCAAGGACTGAAGCTTTCTTT. It translates to CASSLAPRTEAFF. The full variable domain, completed using reference TRBV5-1 and TRBJ1-1, is KAGVTQTPRYLIKTRGQQVTLSCSPISGHRSVSWYQQTPGQGLQFLFEYFSETQRNKGNFPGRFSGRQFSNSRSEMNVSTLELGDSALYLCASSLAPRTEAFFGQGTRLTVV.